The TCR beta chain under discussion was sequenced for a study of blood T cell repertoires in COVID-19. Per the original data handling: Amplification of reference gene primers provided the estimated nucleated cell counts. The table came from immunoSEQ multiplex PCR; TCRdb's copy has only in-frame clones and leaves some out. V and J calls and clone size are copied from that table; D and trimming were computed from the DNA. Among 150,000 to 200,000 clones, approximately 88% were seen once, and the ten largest hold about 1.4%. Germline assignment: CDR1 KGHSH and CDR2 LQKENI. V was trimmed by 2 bases and J by 0 bases, leaving 6 bases between them. The CDR3 is made up of 14 amino acids. On this clone: The sample carries other DNA sequences with the same CDR3.

The V and J genes are TRBV18 and TRBJ2-3, with D tentatively TRBD1 (6 bases). The source is a woman in her fifties or sixties with acute or convalescent COVID-19. Sequencing used peripheral blood. Here the CDR3 reads CASSPGQSTDTQYF. The CDR3 region has the DNA TGTGCCAGCTCACCAGGACAGAGCACAGATACGCAGTATTTT.